The source of this T cell receptor beta chain is a study of response to subunit inactivated influenza vaccine. V was cut by 1 base and J by 6 bases, with 12 bases left in between. The CDR3 runs 15 residues. Germline V CDR1 and CDR2: LGHNA, YNFKEQ. This clonotype occurred a few times. Each CDR3 protein is one row after TCRdb ran MiXCR on the RT-PCR reads. The repertoire holds roughly 670,000 distinct CDR3 sequences, with 12% to 15% as singletons. The material was PBMCs from blood, obtained 14 days before vaccination. The TCR comes from a man aged 50 to 59 who received an inactivated influenza vaccine. The rearrangement joins TRBV4-2 to TRBJ1-4; the D gene is possibly TRBD1 (6 bases). CDR3 in DNA: TGTGCCAGCAGCCAAGGACAGGCTTCGGATGAAAAACTGTTTTTT. This translates into CASSQGQASDEKLFF.